This entry is about one T cell receptor beta chain. Its cognate antigen is unknown. Sample treatment: oral pan-JAK inhibitor, 5-10 mg twice daily. The sample belongs to a study of CD8+ T cells in alopecia areata. The study, taken as a whole, reports: Normal skin's resident alphabeta T cells are also sequenced in scalp samples. Tofacitinib significantly brought down scalp clonality and expanded CD8+ clones among top 100. Across lesional scalp, and particularly alopecia totalis/universalis, clonality surpassed that of normal scalp.

There are 14 residues in the CDR3. Germline CDR1 reads GTSNPN; CDR2 reads SVGIG (reference sequence). V was cut by 1 base and J by 8 bases, with 17 bases left in between. The authors extracted RNA and reverse transcribed it into cDNA as the sequencing template. Produced via immunoSEQ multiplex PCR; TCRdb's table is partial and in-frame only. The sample includes 150,000 to 250,000 clones, 50% to 60% of them seen just once. The TCR originated in a human donor with alopecia areata. The chain uses TRBV30 and TRBJ1-2, with D perhaps TRBD1 (6 bases). Specimen: CD4+ T cells sorted from blood, collected at week 4, from a patient treated with tofacitinib. In DNA, the CDR3 is TGTGCCTGGAGTGCCCTAGGACAGACGGGGGGCTACACCTTC. This sequence encodes CAWSALGQTGGYTF. The full variable domain, completed using reference TRBV30 and TRBJ1-2, is SQTIHQWPATLVQPVGSPLSLECTVEGTSNPNLYWYRQAAGRGLQLLFYSVGIGQISSEVPQNLSASRPQDRQFILSSKKLLLSDSGFYLCAWSALGQTGGYTFGSGTRLTVV.